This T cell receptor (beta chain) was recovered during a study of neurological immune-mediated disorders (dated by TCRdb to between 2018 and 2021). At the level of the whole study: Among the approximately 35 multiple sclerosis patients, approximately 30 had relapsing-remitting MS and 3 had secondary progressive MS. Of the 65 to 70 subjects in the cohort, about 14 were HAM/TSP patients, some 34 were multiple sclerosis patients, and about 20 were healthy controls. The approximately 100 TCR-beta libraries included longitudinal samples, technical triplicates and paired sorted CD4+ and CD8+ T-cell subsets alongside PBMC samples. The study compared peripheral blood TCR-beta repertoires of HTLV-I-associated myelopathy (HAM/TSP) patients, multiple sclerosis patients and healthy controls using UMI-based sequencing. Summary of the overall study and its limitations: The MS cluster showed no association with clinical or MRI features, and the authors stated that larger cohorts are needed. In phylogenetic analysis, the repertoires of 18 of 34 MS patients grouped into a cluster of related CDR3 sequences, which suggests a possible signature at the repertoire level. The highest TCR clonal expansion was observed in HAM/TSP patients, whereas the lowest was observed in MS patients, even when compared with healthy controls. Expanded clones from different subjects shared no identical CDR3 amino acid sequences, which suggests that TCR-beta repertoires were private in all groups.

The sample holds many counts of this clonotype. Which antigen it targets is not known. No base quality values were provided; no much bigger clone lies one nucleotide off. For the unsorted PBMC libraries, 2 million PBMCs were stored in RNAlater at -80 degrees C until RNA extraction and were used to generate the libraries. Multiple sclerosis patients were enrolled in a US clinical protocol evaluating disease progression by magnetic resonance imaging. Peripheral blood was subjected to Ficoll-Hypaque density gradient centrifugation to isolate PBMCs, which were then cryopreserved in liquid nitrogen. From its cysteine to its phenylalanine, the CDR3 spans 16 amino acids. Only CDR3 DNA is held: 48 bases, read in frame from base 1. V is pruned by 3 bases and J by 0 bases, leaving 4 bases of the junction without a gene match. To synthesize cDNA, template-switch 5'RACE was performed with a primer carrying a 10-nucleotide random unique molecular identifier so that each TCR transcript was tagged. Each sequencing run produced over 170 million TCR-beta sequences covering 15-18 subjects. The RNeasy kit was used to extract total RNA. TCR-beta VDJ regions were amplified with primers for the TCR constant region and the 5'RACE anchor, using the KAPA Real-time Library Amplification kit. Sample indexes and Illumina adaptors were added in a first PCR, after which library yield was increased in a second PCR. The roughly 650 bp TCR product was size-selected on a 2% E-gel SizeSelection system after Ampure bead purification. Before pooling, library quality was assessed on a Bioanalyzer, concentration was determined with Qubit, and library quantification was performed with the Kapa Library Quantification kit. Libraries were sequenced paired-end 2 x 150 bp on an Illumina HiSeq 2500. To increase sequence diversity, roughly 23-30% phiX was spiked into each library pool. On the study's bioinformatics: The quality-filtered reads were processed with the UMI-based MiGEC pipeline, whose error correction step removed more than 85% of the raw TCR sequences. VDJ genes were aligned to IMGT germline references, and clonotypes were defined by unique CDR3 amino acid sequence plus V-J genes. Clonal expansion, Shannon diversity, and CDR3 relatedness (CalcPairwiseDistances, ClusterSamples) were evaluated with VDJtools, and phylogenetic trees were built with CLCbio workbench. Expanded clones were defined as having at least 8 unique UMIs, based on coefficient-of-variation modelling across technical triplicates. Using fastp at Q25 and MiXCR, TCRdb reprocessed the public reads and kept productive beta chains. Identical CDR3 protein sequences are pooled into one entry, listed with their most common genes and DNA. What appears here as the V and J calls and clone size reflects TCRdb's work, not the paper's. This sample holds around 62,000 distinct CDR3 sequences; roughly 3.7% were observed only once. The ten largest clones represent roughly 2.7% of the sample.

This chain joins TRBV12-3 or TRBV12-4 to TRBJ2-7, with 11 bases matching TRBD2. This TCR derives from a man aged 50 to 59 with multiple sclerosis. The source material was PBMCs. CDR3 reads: CASSLGSGGDSYEQYF. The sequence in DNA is TGTGCCAGCAGTTTGGGTAGCGGGGGGGACTCCTACGAGCAGTACTTC.